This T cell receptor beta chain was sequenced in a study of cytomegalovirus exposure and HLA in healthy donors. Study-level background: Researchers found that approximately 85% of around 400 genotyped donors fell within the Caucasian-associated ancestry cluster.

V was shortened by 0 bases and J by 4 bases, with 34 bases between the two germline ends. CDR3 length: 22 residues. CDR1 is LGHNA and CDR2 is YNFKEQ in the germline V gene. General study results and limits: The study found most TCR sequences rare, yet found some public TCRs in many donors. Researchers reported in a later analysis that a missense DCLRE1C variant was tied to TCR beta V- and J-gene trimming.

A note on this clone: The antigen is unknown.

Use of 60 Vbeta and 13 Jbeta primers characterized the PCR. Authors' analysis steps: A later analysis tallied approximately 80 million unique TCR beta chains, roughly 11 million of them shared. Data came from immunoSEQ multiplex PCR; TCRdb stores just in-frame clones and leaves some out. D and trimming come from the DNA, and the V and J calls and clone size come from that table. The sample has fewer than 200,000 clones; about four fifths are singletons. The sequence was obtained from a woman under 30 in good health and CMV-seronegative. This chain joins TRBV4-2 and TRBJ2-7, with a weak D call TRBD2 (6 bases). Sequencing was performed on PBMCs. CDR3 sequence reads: CASSQDVISGTGWGGEVYEQYF. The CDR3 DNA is TGTGCCAGCAGCCAAGACGTAATCTCCGGGACCGGGTGGGGCGGGGAGGTGTACGAGCAGTACTTC.